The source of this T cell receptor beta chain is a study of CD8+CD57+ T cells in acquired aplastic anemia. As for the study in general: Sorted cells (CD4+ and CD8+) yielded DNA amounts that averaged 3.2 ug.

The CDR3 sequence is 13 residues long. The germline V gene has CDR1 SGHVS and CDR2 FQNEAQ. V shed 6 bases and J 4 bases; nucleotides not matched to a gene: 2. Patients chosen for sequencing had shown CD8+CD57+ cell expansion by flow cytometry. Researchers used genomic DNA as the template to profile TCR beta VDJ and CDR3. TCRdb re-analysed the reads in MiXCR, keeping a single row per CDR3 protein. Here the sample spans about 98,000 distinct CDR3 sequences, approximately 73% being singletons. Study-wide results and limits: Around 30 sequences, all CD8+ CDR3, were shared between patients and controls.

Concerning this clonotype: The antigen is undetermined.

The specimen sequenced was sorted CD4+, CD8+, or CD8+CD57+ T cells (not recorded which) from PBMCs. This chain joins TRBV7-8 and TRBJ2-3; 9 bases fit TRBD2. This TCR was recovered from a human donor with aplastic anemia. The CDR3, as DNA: TGTGCCAGCAGGCGGGAGGGCCCAGATACGCAGTATTTT. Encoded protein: CASRREGPDTQYF.